This is a list of T cell receptor beta chains from one sample in a study of control samples from healthy donors and cancer patients. TCRdb's copy holds only in-frame clones and misses some; the assay was immunoSEQ multiplex PCR. The table records 200,000 to 250,000 clones, 85% to 95% of them present only once. The source material was blood. Receptors originate from a man aged 50-59 years in good health. CDR3s include the opening cysteine and the closing phenylalanine or tryptophan. D genes are given only for firm matches. Rows give clone size only sometimes, using once, few, many, or a class for an expanded clone.

CDR3: CASSPGTGRDEQFF
DNA: TGTGCCAGCTCACCTGGGACAGGGAGGGATGAGCAGTTCTTC
J: TRBJ2-1
size: NA
V: TRBV18
D: TRBD1

CDR3: CASSRLAGINEQFF
DNA: TGCGCCAGCAGTCGACTAGCGGGGATCAATGAGCAGTTCTTC
J: TRBJ2-1
size: NA
V: TRBV10-1
D: TRBD2

CDR3: CASSKGGTQYF
DNA: TGTGCCAGCTCCAAGGGCGGGACCCAGTACTTC
J: TRBJ2-5
size: NA
V: TRBV3-1/TRBV3-2
D: NA

CDR3: CATSDTRDSYEQYF
DNA: TGTGCCACCAGTGATACCCGGGACAGCTACGAGCAGTACTTC
J: TRBJ2-7
size: NA
V: TRBV24-1
D: TRBD1

CDR3: CASSPPDFTDTQYF
DNA: TGCGCCAGCAGCCCCCCGGACTTCACAGATACGCAGTATTTT
J: TRBJ2-3
size: NA
V: TRBV5-1
D: NA

CDR3: CATQRGRTSGGQETQYF
DNA: TGTGCCACCCAGAGGGGGAGGACTAGCGGGGGACAAGAGACCCAGTACTTC
J: TRBJ2-5
size: NA
V: TRBV9
D: TRBD2

CDR3: CASSRFGGAKDQPQHF
DNA: TGTGCCAGCAGCCGATTCGGGGGGGCGAAAGATCAGCCCCAGCATTTT
J: TRBJ1-5
size: NA
V: TRBV6-2/TRBV6-3
D: NA

CDR3: CASSYQQTSTDTQYF
DNA: TGTGCCAGCAGCTACCAGCAAACTAGCACAGATACGCAGTATTTT
J: TRBJ2-3
size: NA
V: TRBV7-2
D: NA

CDR3: CASSRPTGMNQPQHF
DNA: TGTGCCAGTAGTAGGCCGACAGGGATGAATCAGCCCCAGCATTTT
J: TRBJ1-5
size: NA
V: TRBV19
D: TRBD1

CDR3: CASSLDPSGTHEEQFF
DNA: TGCGCCAGCAGCTTGGATCCTAGCGGGACTCATGAGGAGCAGTTCTTC
J: TRBJ2-1
size: NA
V: TRBV5-1
D: TRBD2

CDR3: CAISEPDASGETQYF
DNA: TGTGCCATCAGTGAGCCGGACGCTAGCGGAGAGACCCAGTACTTC
J: TRBJ2-5
size: once
V: TRBV10-3
D: TRBD2

CDR3: CASSQRRSGGTDTQYF
DNA: TGTGCCAGCAGCCAGCGACGAAGCGGGGGCACAGATACGCAGTATTTT
J: TRBJ2-3
size: NA
V: TRBV14
D: TRBD2

CDR3: CASRRTGGDTQYF
DNA: TGTGCCAGCAGACGGACAGGGGGAGATACGCAGTATTTT
J: TRBJ2-3
size: NA
V: TRBV6-5
D: TRBD1

CDR3: CASSETGSSVDTIYF
DNA: TGTGCCAGCAGTGAGACAGGGAGTTCTGTGGACACCATATATTTT
J: TRBJ1-3
size: NA
V: TRBV6-1
D: TRBD1

CDR3: CASSLGQGVSNEKLFF
DNA: TGCGCCAGCAGCTTAGGACAGGGGGTATCAAATGAAAAACTGTTTTTT
J: TRBJ1-4
size: NA
V: TRBV5-1
D: TRBD1

CDR3: CASSPPQGTASGAFF
DNA: TGTGCCAGCTCACCACCTCAGGGGACCGCTTCAGGGGCTTTCTTT
J: TRBJ1-1
size: NA
V: TRBV18
D: NA

CDR3: CASSLGPGTDTQYF
DNA: TGTGCCAGCAGCTTAGGACCGGGCACAGATACGCAGTATTTT
J: TRBJ2-3
size: NA
V: TRBV11-1
D: NA

CDR3: CASSDGAATSSYNSPLHF
DNA: TGCGCCAGCAGCGATGGGGCCGCTACAAGCTCCTATAATTCACCCCTCCACTTT
J: TRBJ1-6
size: once
V: TRBV5-1
D: NA

CDR3: CASSVGGTASNSPLHF
DNA: TGTGCCAGCAGCGTAGGGGGGACAGCCTCTAATTCACCCCTCCACTTT
J: TRBJ1-6
size: NA
V: TRBV9
D: TRBD1

CDR3: CASSLARTSGEVTDTQYF
DNA: TGCGCCAGCAGCTTGGCCCGGACTAGCGGGGAGGTCACAGATACGCAGTATTTT
J: TRBJ2-3
size: NA
V: TRBV5-1
D: TRBD2

CDR3: CASSPGPNTEAFF
DNA: TGTGCCAGCAGCCCGGGGCCGAACACTGAAGCTTTCTTT
J: TRBJ1-1
size: NA
V: TRBV7-9
D: NA

CDR3: CASSGQLLEYF
DNA: TGTGCCAGCAGTGGCCAACTTTTAGAGTATTTT
J: TRBJ2-3
size: NA
V: TRBV25-1
D: NA

CDR3: CASSPLMNTEAFF
DNA: TGTGCCAGCAGCCCGCTTATGAACACTGAAGCTTTCTTT
J: TRBJ1-1
size: NA
V: TRBV2
D: NA

CDR3: CAAEGWGTGELFF
DNA: TGTGCCGCCGAGGGCTGGGGGACCGGGGAGCTGTTTTTT
J: TRBJ2-2
size: NA
V: TRBV24-1
D: NA

CDR3: CASSARVQETQYF
DNA: TGTGCCAGTTCGGCCCGGGTCCAAGAGACCCAGTACTTC
J: TRBJ2-5
size: NA
V: TRBV19
D: NA

CDR3: CASSDEGLTEAFF
DNA: TGTGCCAGCAGTGACGAGGGACTCACTGAAGCTTTCTTT
J: TRBJ1-1
size: NA
V: TRBV2
D: NA

CDR3: CASSPRPRADTQYF
DNA: TGTGCCAGCAGCCCGCGCCCCCGTGCAGATACGCAGTATTTT
J: TRBJ2-3
size: NA
V: TRBV5-4
D: NA

CDR3: CASSSGVGEQFF
DNA: TGTGCCAGCAGCTCCGGCGTGGGTGAGCAGTTCTTC
J: TRBJ2-1
size: NA
V: TRBV11-2
D: NA

CDR3: CASRSGDNEQFF
DNA: TGTGCCAGCAGATCCGGCGACAATGAGCAGTTCTTC
J: TRBJ2-1
size: NA
V: TRBV28
D: NA

CDR3: CASSPQLPNTGELFF
DNA: TGTGCCAGCAGCCCCCAACTTCCGAACACCGGGGAGCTGTTTTTT
J: TRBJ2-2
size: once
V: TRBV2
D: NA

CDR3: CASSYSGFNEKLFF
DNA: TGTGCCAGCAGTTACTCAGGGTTTAATGAAAAACTGTTTTTT
J: TRBJ1-4
size: NA
V: TRBV6-5
D: NA

CDR3: CASSPGGTTSGNTIYF
DNA: TGTGCCAGTAGCCCGGGAGGGACAACCTCTGGAAACACCATATATTTT
J: TRBJ1-3
size: once
V: TRBV19
D: NA

CDR3: CASSAGLGSGYTF
DNA: TGTGCCAGCAGCGCCGGGCTTGGGAGTGGCTACACCTTC
J: TRBJ1-2
size: NA
V: TRBV9
D: NA

CDR3: CASSSGGVGGGYGYTF
DNA: TGTGCCAGCAGCTCCGGCGGCGTCGGTGGAGGGTATGGCTACACCTTC
J: TRBJ1-2
size: NA
V: TRBV7-2
D: NA

CDR3: CASSYQRDATIQYF
DNA: TGTGCCAGCAGTTACCAGCGAGACGCAACCATTCAGTACTTC
J: TRBJ2-4
size: NA
V: TRBV6-6
D: NA

CDR3: CATSSRTGSFYGYTF
DNA: TGTGCCACCAGCTCCCGGACAGGAAGTTTTTATGGCTACACCTTC
J: TRBJ1-2
size: NA
V: TRBV15
D: TRBD1

CDR3: CASSIEAGDGYTF
DNA: TGTGCCAGTAGTATAGAAGCCGGGGATGGCTACACCTTC
J: TRBJ1-2
size: NA
V: TRBV19
D: NA

CDR3: CAWRPGGGTEAFF
DNA: TGTGCCTGGAGACCAGGGGGAGGCACTGAAGCTTTCTTT
J: TRBJ1-1
size: once
V: TRBV30
D: TRBD1

CDR3: CASSQDDGQVPPRNIQYF
DNA: TGTGCCAGCAGCCAAGATGATGGGCAGGTCCCCCCGAGAAACATTCAGTACTTC
J: TRBJ2-4
size: NA
V: TRBV4-2
D: NA

CDR3: CASSFQRGQPQHF
DNA: TGTGCCAGCAGTTTCCAGAGAGGGCAGCCCCAGCATTTT
J: TRBJ1-5
size: NA
V: TRBV28
D: NA

CDR3: CASSATGNYEQYF
DNA: TGTGCCAGCAGCGCAACAGGGAACTACGAGCAGTACTTC
J: TRBJ2-7
size: NA
V: TRBV11-3
D: NA

CDR3: CASRGLAGTSRGQETQYF
DNA: TGCGCCAGCAGAGGACTAGCGGGGACAAGCCGAGGTCAAGAGACCCAGTACTTC
J: TRBJ2-5
size: NA
V: TRBV10-2
D: TRBD2

CDR3: CASSYPRVGETQYF
DNA: TGTGCCAGCAGTTACCCCAGGGTGGGGGAGACCCAGTACTTC
J: TRBJ2-5
size: NA
V: TRBV6-2/TRBV6-3
D: NA

CDR3: CASSGGYTDTQYF
DNA: TGTGCCAGCAGCGGCGGTTACACAGATACGCAGTATTTT
J: TRBJ2-3
size: NA
V: TRBV5-6
D: NA

CDR3: CASSYDSNQPQHF
DNA: TGTGCCAGCAGTTACGATAGCAATCAGCCCCAGCATTTT
J: TRBJ1-5
size: NA
V: TRBV6-2/TRBV6-3
D: NA

CDR3: CASSLSSQGGTGELFF
DNA: TGTGCCAGCTCACTATCGTCCCAGGGTGGCACCGGGGAGCTGTTTTTT
J: TRBJ2-2
size: NA
V: TRBV18
D: NA

CDR3: CASSVDGQGLGGYTF
DNA: TGTGCCAGCAGCGTAGACGGACAGGGTTTGGGAGGCTACACCTTC
J: TRBJ1-2
size: NA
V: TRBV9
D: TRBD1